This record looks at one T cell receptor (beta chain) sequence and its context. This sample is drawn from a study of blood T cell repertoires in COVID-19. Across the whole study: Italy, Spain and the United States were the sources of the convalescent and acute COVID-19 samples. PBMCs, B-cell-depleted T cells, or T cells provided the cDNA or gDNA that made up the material.

Per the original methods: Amplifying reference gene primers gave estimates of nucleated cell counts. Profiling relied on immunoSEQ multiplex PCR, and the TCRdb table lists in-frame clones only, not all of them. The V and J calls and the clone size are those of that table, but D and trimming were determined from the DNA. The sample includes about 140,000 clones, 87% of them seen just once. The sequence was obtained from a man aged 45 to 65 with active COVID-19. The sample consisted of peripheral blood.

CDR3 sequence: CASSQEVWAANYGYTF. The CDR3 coding sequence is TGCGCCAGCAGCCAAGAAGTATGGGCCGCGAACTATGGCTACACCTTC. The V gene is TRBV4-1, the J gene TRBJ1-2; no reliable D call. This CDR3 spans 16 amino acids. With 0 bases removed from V and 2 bases from J, the gap between germline ends came to 13 bases. Germline loops: CDR1 MGHRA, CDR2 YSYEKL.